The rows below give T cell receptor beta chains drawn from one sample of a study of blood T cell repertoires in COVID-19. Clones were read by immunoSEQ multiplex PCR, and TCRdb kept only the in-frame ones, dropping some. Among 17,000 or so clones listed, 90% to 95% were seen once. The material sequenced was peripheral blood. The receptors were gathered from a human donor in a cohort sampled during active COVID-19. Both conserved end residues are part of each CDR3. A D gene is named only where the DNA matches it firmly. Clone size, where shown, is once, few, many, or a class for clones that have expanded.

CDR3aa: CASSPRTGDTEAFF; abundance: -; d_gene: TRBD1; v_gene: TRBV4-2
CDR3aa: CASSQDPSGAYEQYF; abundance: -; d_gene: -; v_gene: TRBV3-1/TRBV3-2
CDR3aa: CATSDLVGVADTQYF; abundance: -; d_gene: -; v_gene: TRBV24-1
CDR3aa: CASSLDPIGGYTF; abundance: once; d_gene: -; v_gene: TRBV5-1
CDR3aa: CAIGPGTGDEQYF; abundance: -; d_gene: TRBD1; v_gene: TRBV10-3
CDR3aa: CASSARGSWSYNEQFF; abundance: -; d_gene: TRBD2; v_gene: TRBV7-2
CDR3aa: CASSSRTESNYGYTF; abundance: -; d_gene: -; v_gene: TRBV27
CDR3aa: CASSQDFGQGNNQPQHF; abundance: -; d_gene: -; v_gene: TRBV4-2
CDR3aa: CASSLQGQGAFGYTF; abundance: -; d_gene: TRBD1; v_gene: TRBV5-1
CDR3aa: CSALAGGRGFF; abundance: -; d_gene: TRBD2; v_gene: TRBV20-1
CDR3aa: CASRSTSGDNEQFF; abundance: -; d_gene: TRBD2; v_gene: TRBV7-9
CDR3aa: CASSLHLTALNTEAFF; abundance: few; d_gene: -; v_gene: TRBV11-2
CDR3aa: CASSSWTSGRAGAGTDTQYF; abundance: -; d_gene: TRBD2; v_gene: TRBV7-3
CDR3aa: CASSFSRGNQPQHF; abundance: -; d_gene: -; v_gene: TRBV5-8
CDR3aa: CATRRSGIPDTQYF; abundance: -; d_gene: TRBD2; v_gene: TRBV6-5
CDR3aa: CASSTYRGSGNTIYF; abundance: -; d_gene: TRBD1; v_gene: TRBV11-2
CDR3aa: CASSSDDRGRTLRGYTF; abundance: -; d_gene: TRBD1; v_gene: TRBV27
CDR3aa: CASSLNGRGGNEQYF; abundance: -; d_gene: -; v_gene: TRBV11-3